The text below deals with one TCR beta chain. Profiled with immunoSEQ multiplex PCR; TCRdb holds only in-frame clones, not every one. The profile shows 84,000 or so clones, 94% of them singletons. This record belongs to a study of T cell changes during pregnancy in multiple sclerosis. CDR3 length equals 11 residues. The V end lost 4 bases, the J end lost 5 bases, and 6 bases lay between the germline ends. Germline CDR1 reads MDHEN; CDR2 reads SYDVKM. The TCR sequence derives from a female donor with multiple sclerosis, enrolled in a pregnancy study. The material was peripheral blood, obtained in the third trimester of pregnancy. The chain uses TRBV28 and TRBJ2-7; D unresolved. As DNA, the CDR3 is TGTGCCAGCAGTTCCCCTCACGAGCAGTACTTC. Translating it yields CASSSPHEQYF.